This TCR beta chain was recovered during a study of early T cells in non-severe SARS-CoV-2 infection. In its sample, this clonotype was seen many times. TCRdb fed the 5' RACE reads into MiXCR, producing one record per CDR3 protein. The data show about 71,000 distinct CDR3 sequences, around 12% seen once. This CDR3 region has 14 residues. CDR1 and CDR2 (germline): KGHSH, LQKENI. Deletions cut 4 bases from V and 1 base from J, with 9 bases between. The material sequenced was whole blood, taken at baseline. This TCR derives from an adult who was a healthcare worker with PCR-confirmed SARS-CoV-2 infection or an uninfected control (not recorded which). V and J are TRBV18 and TRBJ2-3; D is unresolved. This chain's CDR3 is CASSQGMGTDTQYF. The CDR3 bases are TGTGCCAGCTCACAAGGGATGGGCACAGATACGCAGTATTTT.